The following is a T cell receptor (beta chain) sequence with its context. Its antigen is not known. The data belong to a study of CD8+ T cells in alopecia areata. General study findings and limits: Elevated clonality characterized lesional scalp relative to normal scalp, particularly in alopecia totalis/universalis.

Alopecia areata patients gave lesional scalp punch biopsies and peripheral blood samples. TCR sequencing used cDNA made by reverse transcription of extracted RNA. Sequenced by immunoSEQ multiplex PCR; TCRdb stores in-frame clones only, minus some. The sample has roughly 150,000 clones, 40% to 60% seen once. The receptor comes from a human donor with alopecia areata. The sequenced sample was CD8+ T cells sorted from blood, obtained at week 0.

The CDR3 here is CASSWGQGSYEQYF. Written as DNA, the CDR3 is TGTGCCAGCAGCTGGGGACAGGGATCCTACGAGCAGTACTTC. The V gene is TRBV7-6, the J gene TRBJ2-7; 9 bases align to TRBD1. CDR1 and CDR2 from the germline V gene are SGHVS and FNYEAQ. The length of the CDR3 is 14 residues. Germline trimming cut 4 bases from V and 1 base from J; bases unmatched to any gene: 2.